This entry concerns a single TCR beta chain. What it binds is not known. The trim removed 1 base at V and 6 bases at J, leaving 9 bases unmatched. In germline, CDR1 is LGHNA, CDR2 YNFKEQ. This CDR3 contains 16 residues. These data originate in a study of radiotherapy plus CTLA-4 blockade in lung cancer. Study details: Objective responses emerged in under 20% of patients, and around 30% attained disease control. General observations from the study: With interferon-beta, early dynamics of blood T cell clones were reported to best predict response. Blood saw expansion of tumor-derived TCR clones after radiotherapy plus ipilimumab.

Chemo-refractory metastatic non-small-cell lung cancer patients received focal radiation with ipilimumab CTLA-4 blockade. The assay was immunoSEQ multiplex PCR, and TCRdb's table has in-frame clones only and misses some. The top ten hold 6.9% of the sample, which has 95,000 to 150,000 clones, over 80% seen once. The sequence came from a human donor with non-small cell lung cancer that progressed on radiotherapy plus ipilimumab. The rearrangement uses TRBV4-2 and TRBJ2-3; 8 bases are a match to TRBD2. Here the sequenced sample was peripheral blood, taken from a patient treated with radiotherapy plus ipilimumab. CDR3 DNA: TGTGCCAGCAGCCAAGTGGGACTTAGCGGGATTGATACGCAGTATTTT. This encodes CASSQVGLSGIDTQYF.